The present TCR beta chain was sequenced within a study of cytomegalovirus exposure and HLA in healthy donors. Study-level background: Previous work identified 90 million to 130 million unique TCR beta sequences from 150 million to 200 million T cells.

This clone was found a few times. Its antigen remains unknown. The ends were cut back, 1 base at V and 7 bases at J, with 8 bases in the middle. This CDR3 spans 14 amino acids. Germline values: CDR1 SGHAT, CDR2 FQNNGV. Both 60 Vbeta primers and 13 Jbeta primers went into the PCR. Repertoires were generated with immunoSEQ multiplex PCR, while TCRdb's copy carries only in-frame clones and drops some. The table lists 150,000 to 200,000 clones, about 83% of them singletons. Study-wide results and caveats: Some highly shared sequence variants likely arose as a pipeline artifact. Analyses of presence and absence presupposed an approximately uniform sequencing depth across donors.

Sample: PBMCs. This chain connects TRBV11-2 to TRBJ1-6, with D perhaps TRBD1 (6 bases). This clonotype originated in a woman aged 25 to 45 in good health and CMV-seropositive. CDR3 nucleotide sequence: TGTGCCAGCAGCTTAGTACAGGGAAATTCACCCCTCCACTTT. Protein product: CASSLVQGNSPLHF.